These T cell receptor beta chains were read from a single sample in a study of blood T cell repertoires in COVID-19. Sequencing used immunoSEQ multiplex PCR; TCRdb keeps in-frame clones, though not all of them. The repertoire has 300,000 to 450,000 clones, about 89% of them found once; the top ten carry 1.3%. Material for sequencing was PBMCs or T cells enriched from blood (not recorded which). All receptors derive from a man aged 30 to 39 who had recovered from COVID-19. CDR3s include the opening cysteine and the closing phenylalanine or tryptophan. The D gene is left open where the match is weak. Rows may omit the clone size; those that give it use once, few, many or a size class.

D	J	V	size	DNA	CDR3
TRBD2	TRBJ2-1	TRBV7-9	once	TGTGCCAGCAGCGCCCGTTCCCCGGGACTAGCGGGGGGTGAGCAGTTCTTC	CASSARSPGLAGGEQFF
-	TRBJ1-6	TRBV11-2	-	TGTGCCAGCAGCTTAGGCCGGGGTAGGGTCTCGCCCCTCCACTTT	CASSLGRGRVSPLHF
TRBD1	TRBJ1-2	TRBV6-1	-	TGTGCCAGCAGTGAGCGAGGAAACCACAGGGGGAAAGATAACTATGGCTACACCTTC	CASSERGNHRGKDNYGYTF
-	TRBJ2-5	TRBV2	-	TGTGCCAGCAGTCGGGGGGCATTAGGGGAGACCCAGTACTTC	CASSRGALGETQYF
-	TRBJ1-2	TRBV30	-	TGTGCCTGGAGCAGGCAGGCTGGCGGCTACACCTTC	CAWSRQAGGYTF
-	TRBJ2-7	TRBV5-1	-	TGCGCCAGCAGCCTGGGGGAGGGGGCCTACGAGCAGTACTTC	CASSLGEGAYEQYF
-	TRBJ2-7	TRBV10-2	few	TGCGCCAGCAGTGAGTCGAGGTGGGAGCAGTACTTC	CASSESRWEQYF
-	TRBJ1-1	TRBV27	-	TGTCCCCCAGAGGACACGAACACTGAAGCTTTCTTT	CPPEDTNTEAFF
-	TRBJ1-1	TRBV19	-	TGTGCCAGTAGTATAAGACACCGGTGGGACACTGAAGCTTTCTTT	CASSIRHRWDTEAFF
-	TRBJ1-4	TRBV4-1	-	TGCGCCAGCCACTCCAAGCTCGGGGGTGGTAATGAAAAACTGTTTTTT	CASHSKLGGGNEKLFF
TRBD1	TRBJ2-7	TRBV11-2	-	TGTGCCAGCAGCCAGTATACCGGGACAGGCTTTCACGAGCAGTACTTC	CASSQYTGTGFHEQYF
-	TRBJ1-2	TRBV30	-	TGTGCCTGGAGTCCAGGGATTGGCTACACCTTC	CAWSPGIGYTF
-	TRBJ1-4	TRBV2	-	TGTGCCAGCAGTCACGGGGGAGAGAAACTGTTTTTT	CASSHGGEKLFF
TRBD2	TRBJ2-5	TRBV18	-	TGTGCCAGCACCAAGACTAGCGGGGTTCAAGAGACCCAGTACTTC	CASTKTSGVQETQYF
-	TRBJ1-5	TRBV7-2	few	TGTGCCAGCAGCGTCAAATGGGGGCCCAATCAGCCCCAGCATTTT	CASSVKWGPNQPQHF
-	TRBJ1-5	TRBV19	-	TGTGCCAGTAGTAGTGGAGGTAGCGGGAATCAGCCCCAGCATTTT	CASSSGGSGNQPQHF
TRBD1	TRBJ2-1	TRBV5-6	once	TGTGCCAGCAGCTGGGAGATCCTCGGACAGGACAATGAGCAGTTCTTC	CASSWEILGQDNEQFF
-	TRBJ2-2	TRBV18	-	TGTGCCAGCTCACTACAGGGTACCAGCACCGGGGAGCTGTTTTTT	CASSLQGTSTGELFF
TRBD1	TRBJ2-5	TRBV7-9	-	TGTGCCAGCAGCTTTGGCAGGGGGCCCCAAGAGACCCAGTACTTC	CASSFGRGPQETQYF
TRBD1	TRBJ1-1	TRBV6-5	-	TGTGCCAGCAGTCGGGACAGGACTGAAGCTTTCTTT	CASSRDRTEAFF
TRBD2	TRBJ2-5	TRBV6-1	-	TGTGCCAGCAGTCCACTCGGGGGGGCGGAGACCCAGTACTTC	CASSPLGGAETQYF
TRBD2	TRBJ2-3	TRBV19	-	TGTGCCAGTACCCTGTCTAGCGGGGGTCCAGATACGCAGTATTTT	CASTLSSGGPDTQYF
TRBD2	TRBJ2-7	TRBV4-2	-	TGTGCCAGCAGCACCCTGGGACTAGGAGGAAACTCCTACGAGCAGTACTTC	CASSTLGLGGNSYEQYF
TRBD1	TRBJ2-5	TRBV5-1	-	TGCGCCAGCAGCTTGGAAGGGACAGATCAAGAGACCCAGTACTTC	CASSLEGTDQETQYF
-	TRBJ1-3	TRBV7-9	once	TGTGCCAGCAGCCCGGGAGTTCTAACTGGAAACACCATATATTTT	CASSPGVLTGNTIYF
-	TRBJ2-3	TRBV27	-	TGTGCCAGCAGTTTGACGGCAGGGGATGCAGATACGCAGTATTTT	CASSLTAGDADTQYF
-	TRBJ1-1	TRBV4-1	-	TGCGCCAGCAGCCCCCTCTGGGCCACTGAAGCTTTCTTT	CASSPLWATEAFF
-	TRBJ1-5	TRBV2	-	TGTGCCAGCGATCAGGACGGAGGGCCCCAGCATTTT	CASDQDGGPQHF
TRBD1	TRBJ2-1	TRBV5-4	-	TGTGCCAGCAGTCTCACGGGGACAGGGCTGAGCAATGAGCAGTTCTTC	CASSLTGTGLSNEQFF
TRBD1	TRBJ1-2	TRBV9	once	TGTGCCAGCAGCCCGGGGACAGGGGACTATGGCTACACCTTC	CASSPGTGDYGYTF
-	TRBJ1-2	TRBV20-1	-	TGCAGTGCTAGTGGGGGCGATGTTTATGGCTACACCTTC	CSASGGDVYGYTF
-	TRBJ2-7	TRBV7-9	once	TGTGCCAGCAGCTTATCTGGGAGCTCCTACGAGCAGTACTTC	CASSLSGSSYEQYF
-	TRBJ1-1	TRBV7-9	-	TGTGCCAGCAGCCGAATATCTCTCCTAAGTCAGACTCGGAACACTGAAGCTTTCTTT	CASSRISLLSQTRNTEAFF
-	TRBJ1-3	TRBV30	-	TGTGCCTGGAGTCGACGCAGGTTCACGTTGTCCTCCTCTGGAAACACCATATATTTT	CAWSRRRFTLSSSGNTIYF
-	TRBJ2-1	TRBV27	-	TGTGCCAGCAGTTTCCGGTTGCAGGGCGATGAGCAGTTCTTC	CASSFRLQGDEQFF
TRBD1	TRBJ1-6	TRBV6-5	-	TGTGCCAGCACTTGGACAGGGGGCTGGAATTCACCCCTCCACTTT	CASTWTGGWNSPLHF
TRBD2	TRBJ2-3	TRBV18	-	TGTGCCACCCGGGCTAGCGGGGGCACAGATACGCAGTATTTT	CATRASGGTDTQYF
-	TRBJ2-5	TRBV2	-	TGTGCCGTAACGCGGGGTGGAGAGACCCAGTACTTC	CAVTRGGETQYF
-	TRBJ2-3	TRBV5-1	once	TGCGCCAGCAGCTTTACACCAGACGGGGATACGCAGTATTTT	CASSFTPDGDTQYF
TRBD1	TRBJ2-1	TRBV12-5	-	TGTGCTAGTGGCCCAGGGGGCCACAATGAGCAGTTCTTC	CASGPGGHNEQFF
TRBD1	TRBJ2-7	TRBV4-2	-	TGTGCCAGCAGCCAAAAATACCGGGACAGGGAAGACGAGCAGTACTTC	CASSQKYRDREDEQYF
TRBD2	TRBJ2-3	TRBV9	-	TGTGCCAGCAGCGTGATTAGCGGGGGGTCGCATCGCACAGATACGCAGTATTTT	CASSVISGGSHRTDTQYF
-	TRBJ2-2	TRBV12-3/TRBV12-4	once	TGTGCCAGCAGACCACTGAACACCGGGGAGCTGTTTTTT	CASRPLNTGELFF
-	TRBJ1-5	TRBV5-1	once	TGCGCCAGCAGCCCCGGACAGATTAGCAATCAGCCCCAGCATTTT	CASSPGQISNQPQHF
-	TRBJ1-5	TRBV30	-	TGTGCCTGGAGTATCGAGGCAAATCAGCCCCAGCATTTT	CAWSIEANQPQHF
-	TRBJ1-4	TRBV16	-	TGTGCCAGCAGCCAATCTAGCCGGCGTGAAAAACTGTTTTTT	CASSQSSRREKLFF